Included here is one T cell receptor beta chain sequence, with context. Its target is not known. This entry is derived from a study of long-term antiretroviral therapy in people with HIV. Overall study results and limits: Someone took the blood between the mid-2000s and the late 2010s, maybe while older ART regimens were in use. Repertoires in HIV (unlike those of controls) had narrower CDR3 length ranges.

Germline V CDR1 and CDR2: SGHNT, YENEEA. With 3 bases removed from V and 8 bases from J, the gap between germline ends came to 11 bases. This CDR3 is built from 13 residues. immunoSEQ v3.0 was run at survey level. Here immunoSEQ multiplex PCR was the method, and the copy in TCRdb shows in-frame clones only, minus some. The sample shows 25,000 to 35,000 clones, more than 75% of them seen only once. This clonotype originated in a woman aged 18-29 years with HIV. The sample consisted of unsorted PBMCs, taken 0.5 years after starting antiretroviral therapy. The rearrangement joins TRBV11-3 to TRBJ2-1; the D is unclear. The CDR3 is CASSLTSSDEQFF. CDR3 coding DNA: TGTGCCAGCAGCTTGACCAGCTCGGATGAGCAGTTCTTC.